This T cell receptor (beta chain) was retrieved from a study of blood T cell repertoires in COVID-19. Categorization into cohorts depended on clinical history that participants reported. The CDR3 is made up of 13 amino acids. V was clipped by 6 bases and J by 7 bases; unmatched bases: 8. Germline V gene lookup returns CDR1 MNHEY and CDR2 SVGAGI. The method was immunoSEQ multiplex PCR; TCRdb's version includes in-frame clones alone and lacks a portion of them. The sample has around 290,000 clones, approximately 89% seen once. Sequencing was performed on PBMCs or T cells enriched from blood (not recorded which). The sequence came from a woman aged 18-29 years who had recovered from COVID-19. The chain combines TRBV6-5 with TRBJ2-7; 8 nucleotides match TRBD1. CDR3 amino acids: CASRQQGGREQYF. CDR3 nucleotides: TGTGCCAGCAGACAACAGGGGGGTAGGGAGCAGTACTTC.